This T cell receptor beta chain was documented in a study of cytomegalovirus exposure and HLA in healthy donors. This clone was found a few times. V gave up 5 bases and J gave up 3 bases; unmatched junction bases: 3. Germline values: CDR1 MDHEN, CDR2 SYDVKM. This CDR3 spans 14 amino acids. PCR primers comprised 60 Vbeta and 13 Jbeta primers. This table comes from immunoSEQ multiplex PCR, and its TCRdb copy is limited to in-frame clones, with some not included. The sample lists about 140,000 clones; about 80% were seen once. Source material: PBMCs. This TCR derives from a woman between 40 and 50 years old in good health and CMV-seronegative. The chain employs TRBV28 and TRBJ2-3; 9 bases are shared with TRBD1. The DNA of the CDR3 is TGTGCCAGCAGTCCACAGGGGGCGACAGATACGCAGTATTTT. Its translation is CASSPQGATDTQYF.